This T cell receptor beta chain derives from a study of cytomegalovirus exposure and HLA in healthy donors (dated by TCRdb to the late 2010s). In terms of the full investigation: An earlier analysis of 587 of the donors reported 276 Gb of sequence data and around 110 million unique TCR beta sequences obtained from approximately 180 million T cells. An early release covering around 630 HLA-typed donors comprised about 300 gigabases of sequencing data and about 90 million unique TCR sequences. Among the roughly 390 genotyped donors, approximately 81% belonged to the genetic ancestry cluster associated with self-reported Caucasian donors. The study was designed to test whether signatures of past pathogen exposure could be identified by cataloging public T cell receptors. The T cell repertoires of 670 or so subjects were profiled by immunosequencing and related to cytomegalovirus serostatus. A separate validation cohort of approximately 120 different subjects was used in addition to the roughly 720-subject first cohort. The study combined high-throughput TCR immunosequencing, statistical association of individual TCRs with disease status, and machine learning to predict cytomegalovirus infection status. A later analysis re-examined previously published TCR beta repertoires from roughly 720 donors and added high-resolution HLA genotyping to investigate patterns of TCR occurrence. Rather than using new phenotypic data, the later analysis identified candidate immune exposures from TCR beta sequences and from how often those sequences occurred across donors. An earlier analysis of 587 of the donors used high-throughput TCR beta sequencing to judge whether each TCR beta V gene segment behaved as functional or pseudogenic. Donor age, sex, ethnicity and CMV serostatus were compiled together with the repertoire data. In a later genetic analysis, genome-wide SNP genotypes for about 65% of the 666 donors were used, and that subset was treated as a discovery cohort. Every repertoire in the discovery cohort had been generated on one and the same sequencing platform. HLA typing covered class I and class II loci at four-digit resolution. Typing coverage varied by locus: roughly 620-640 donors for A, B, C, DRB1 and DQB1; under 550 for DQA1; about 590 for DPA1; some 470 for DPB1. Four to six DR-DQ haplotypes were handled as single units for association and clustering because linkage in the cohort was strong. On average, around 240,000 unique TCR beta nucleotide sequences were sequenced per donor among several hundred genotyped donors of the cohort, with around 19% of those sequences being non-productive.

Between the V and J ends, shortened by 6 bases and 6 bases respectively, the junction contains 17 bases. Inclusive of the bounding cysteine and phenylalanine, the CDR3 is 15 residues long. CDR3 DNA is the only sequence kept; it has 45 bases, read in frame from the first base. CDR1 and CDR2 (LNHDA, SQIVND) derive from the germline V gene (reference sequence). Receptors were amplified or captured by the immunoSEQ multiplex PCR assay. The multiplex PCR relied on a mix of 60 forward primers for TCR Vbeta segments and 13 reverse primers for TCR Jbeta segments. Amplification of the CDR3 region of rearranged TCR beta genes was performed with a multiplex PCR assay on genomic DNA. On the Illumina HiSeq System, the amplified TCR beta libraries were sequenced as 87-base-pair reads. In the authors' own workflow: A later analysis tallied roughly 76 million unique TCR beta chains across the 666 repertoires, and around 12 million of those chains were shared by two or more donors. To remove PCR and sequencing errors, raw reads were error-corrected and collapsed into unique sequences using a nearest-neighbor algorithm that merged closely related sequences. CDR3 sequences were aligned to IMGT reference sequences to assign V, D and J gene segments. For a sequence to be retained, a match of at least six nucleotides to both a V gene segment and a J gene segment was required. Rearrangements were classified as productive when the CDR3 lacked stop codons and remained in frame with V and J, and all other rearrangements were classified as non-productive. CDR3 was defined according to IMGT convention as the region running from the second conserved V-encoded cysteine to the conserved J-encoded phenylalanine. Sequences without an unambiguous match to a single V gene segment were excluded from the earlier analysis of 450 to 750 of the donors. An earlier analysis of several hundred of the donors called V segments functional above 56.7% productive rearrangements and segregating when the between-donor standard deviation exceeded 5%. A statistical classification framework was built to diagnose cytomegalovirus status from the catalog of TCR beta chain sequences. In a later analysis, TCR nucleotide sequences were compared against IMGT/GENE-DB human TR gene sequences so that V and J genes could be assigned. Using the TCRdist pipeline, a later analysis assigned CDR3 sequences along with most-parsimonious VDJ recombination scenarios. In a later analysis, every TCR beta chain was defined by the combination of its CDR3 amino acid sequence and its V-gene family, and reads without a unique V-gene family were dropped. In a later analysis, several hundred highly shared, low-generation-probability nucleotide sequences were removed to address suspected cross-contamination and a sequencing artifact. For each public chain, a later analysis derived a clonal expansion index from normalized ranks of inferred template counts within each repertoire. Generation probabilities in a later analysis came from a VDJ recombination model fitted to out-of-frame rearrangements, and those results were checked against IGoR. In a later analysis, TCR-TCR, TCR-HLA and TCR-CMV co-occurrence was scored with hypergeometric tests, and a repertoire-size bias correction was applied to TCR pairs. In a later analysis, false discovery rates were estimated by permuting HLA or CMV assignments 20 times. In a later analysis, co-occurring TCRs were grouped with DBSCAN, and TCRdist sequence similarity was added when clustering was performed within HLA-allele-positive subsets. Co-occurrence clustering excluded repertoires with fewer than 30,000 or more than 120,000 public chains, plus five with anomalous nucleotide sharing. TCRdb mirrors the immuneACCESS table, restricted to in-frame sequences. Some clones are absent from its copies; in checked studies, under half trace to an unresolved V gene, and the reason for the others is unknown. The DNA gave D and trimming, while V, J and clone size come from that table. The sample data list 190,000 or so clones, and approximately 80% of these were observed just once. Roughly a tenth of the sample belongs to the ten largest clones.

The paper's findings and limits, for the study overall: A further reported finding was that TCR beta sequences accurately predicted the HLA-A and HLA-B alleles for most subjects in the first cohort. Correlated functional status among segregating V segments might be attributable to linkage disequilibrium, but an unknown experimental factor could not be ruled out. In a later genetic analysis, fewer N-insertions in productive TCRs were reported among donors in an Asian-associated ancestry cluster than the approximately 670-donor mean. In a later analysis, TCR association rates were found to vary across HLA loci, with the most associated TCRs seen for DRB1 alleles and the fewest for HLA-C alleles. For the cohort, immune exposure information was limited to CMV serostatus. Presence/absence analyses assumed roughly uniform sequencing depth across donors, an assumption that may not hold. Cytomegalovirus status was reported to be diagnosed by the classifier with high specificity and sensitivity in both the original and validation cohorts. A group of highly shared sequence variants was considered likely to be a technical artifact of the sequencing pipeline. Roughly 15 rarely observed V segments, including chromosome 9 orphons, were excluded from the earlier analysis of approximately 500 of the donors because counts were too low. Strong co-occurrence of HLA alleles, especially DR and DQ, made assigning TCR associations to individual alleles difficult. Most CMV-associated TCR beta chains appeared to be HLA-restricted in a later analysis, and the HLA associations seemed to be driven largely by CMV exposure. The cohort was sequenced for TCR beta chains only, and without alpha or paired-chain data the features that could be detected were limited. At a false discovery rate of 0.05, a later analysis linked around 15,000 TCR beta sequences to specific HLA alleles. The study gave a list of some 150 TCR beta chains associated with cytomegalovirus. It was suggested by the authors that the approach could potentially be generalized to other disease states and immunological phenotypes. Because some donors lacked HLA typing at each locus, the association tests relied only on the typed subset. A later analysis reported that several top co-occurrence clusters appeared linked to parvovirus B19, influenza, CMV and Epstein-Barr virus. While some public TCRs were present in many individuals, most TCR sequences turned up only very rarely across donors. In a later genetic analysis, a missense DCLRE1C variant was associated with V-gene and J-gene trimming of TCR beta chains, and the association was replicated in an independent cohort. In a later analysis, HLA-associated TCR beta chains were found to be more clonally expanded and to have lower generation probabilities than equally common non-associated chains. Three of the identified cytomegalovirus-associated TCR beta chains were confirmed in vitro to be specific for cytomegalovirus antigens. The 87-base-pair reads could not distinguish some IMGT-functional V segments, including TRBV6-2 and TRBV6-3, so those segments were excluded. An earlier analysis of roughly 570 of the donors showed that most TCR beta V segments appeared in productive rearrangements either about 87% or about 30% of the time, which broadly matched IMGT annotations.

The cohort consisted of 650 to 700 healthy bone marrow donors. At the time of sampling, all cohort members were nominally healthy, though unrecorded immune exposures were likely present. The donor tested CMV seropositive, placing the donor among the 250 to 350 seropositive members of the cohort. A peripheral blood sample was provided by each donor, and peripheral blood mononuclear cells were used for TCR beta sequencing. The Qiagen DNeasy Blood Extraction Kit was used to extract genomic DNA from the blood cell samples. Points on this clone: Its antigen is still unknown. No base qualities exist here, and no much larger clone lies one base off it.

This chain joins TRBV19 to TRBJ1-4, with TRBD1 as a weak D call on 6 bases. The receptor comes from a woman aged 45 to 65 in good health and CMV-seropositive. Sequenced input: PBMCs. The nucleotide sequence is given as TGTGCCAGTAGGATAACAGGGCTAGGAGATGAAAAACTGTTTTTT. The translation is CASRITGLGDEKLFF.